Described below is a single T cell receptor (beta chain) sequence and its context. Per the study methods: Reference gene primers were amplified, and this amplification served to estimate nucleated cell counts. Repertoires were generated with immunoSEQ multiplex PCR, while TCRdb's copy carries only in-frame clones and drops some. V, J and clone size were drawn from that table, and D and trimming were deduced from the DNA. In the table there are about 99,000 clones, over 80% of which are singletons. The V and J ends lost 5 bases and 0 bases respectively, with 10 bases between them. This CDR3 is 15 amino acids long. Germline CDR1 reads SGHNT; CDR2 reads YENEEA. The data are from a study of blood T cell repertoires in COVID-19. Study-level background: The United States, Italy and Spain were the sources of the acute and convalescent COVID-19 samples. Sample material is recorded as cDNA or gDNA derived from T cells, B-cell-depleted T cells, or PBMCs.

The receptor was isolated from a man between 65 and 85 years old with active or convalescent COVID-19. The chain carries TRBV11-3 and TRBJ2-2, with D perhaps matching TRBD1 (6 bases). The source material was peripheral blood. The CDR3 nucleotides read TGTGCCAGCAGCCCGCGGACAGCGAACACCGGGGAGCTGTTTTTT. Its protein is CASSPRTANTGELFF. The full variable domain, with the rest looked up from reference TRBV11-3 and TRBJ2-2, is EAGVVQSPRYKIIEKKQPVAFWCNPISGHNTLYWYLQNLGQGPELLIRYENEEAVDDSQLPKDRFSAERLKGVDSTLKIQPAELGDSAVYLCASSPRTANTGELFFGEGSRLTVL.